The 13 T cell receptor beta chains below all came from one sample that was sequenced in a study of T cell clonality in common variable immunodeficiency. Study-wide results and caveats: Fewer deletions and N-nucleotide insertions were reportedly seen in common variable immunodeficiency TCR beta sequences.

Antigen specificity for these receptors is unknown. TCRdb keeps only in-frame clones here, not all; method: immunoSEQ multiplex PCR. This repertoire lists roughly 42,000 clones without singletons; roughly 5.5% sits in the top ten. The sequencing sample was made of peripheral blood mononuclear cells. These receptors all come from a human donor with common variable immunodeficiency.

This clone was seen ten or more times. The CDR3 goes on 3 residues after the read ends, and that part is filled in from the germline J gene. The chain employs TRBV14 and TRBJ1-1; TRBD1 matches at 9 bases. The CDR3 is 14 amino acids. Germline V gene sequence: CDR1 SGHDN, CDR2 FVKESK. V lost 3 bases, J lost 3 bases, and 2 bases stayed unmatched. CDR3 DNA, as far as it was read: TGTGCCAGCAGCCACCGGACAGGGGACACTGAA. This encodes CASSHRTGDTE. The whole CDR3 is CASSHRTGDTEAFF.

This clone was picked up many times. The CDR3 end is not reached by the read, which stops 3 residues before it; the germline J gene fills it in. The rearrangement uses TRBV18 and TRBJ1-2, with a possible D match to TRBD1 (6 bases). Trimming pared 3 bases from V and 6 bases from J, leaving 23 bases between. In germline, CDR1 is KGHSH, CDR2 LQKENI. This CDR3 comprises 17 residues. The DNA read from the CDR3 is TGTGCCAGCTCACCGGGGAACCCGGGACATTTTGTTAATGGC. Amino acid sequence: CASSPGNPGHFVNG. The whole CDR3 sequence is CASSPGNPGHFVNGYTF.

This clone was recorded a few times. The read ends 3 residues early relative to the CDR3; the germline J gene fills the gap. The chain combines TRBV19 with TRBJ2-3; TRBD2 is a possible D gene (5 bases). CDR1 is LNHDA and CDR2 is SQIVND in the germline V gene (reference sequence). The germline V and J ends were trimmed by 1 base and 0 bases, with 11 bases remaining between them. This CDR3 spans 16 amino acids. The DNA read from the CDR3 is TGTGCCAGTAGTATAGTCCTCGGCGGGAGCACAGATACG. Its protein is CASSIVLGGSTDT. The entire CDR3 reads CASSIVLGGSTDTQYF.

In the case of this clone: The missing CDR3 end, 3 residues past where the read stops, is filled in from the germline J gene. The rearrangement joins TRBV2 to TRBJ2-1, with D possibly matching TRBD2 (5 bases). Per germline, CDR1 SNHLY and CDR2 FYNNEI. CDR3 length: 11 amino acids. Trimming took off 10 bases at V and 4 bases at J, with 8 bases between the two ends. CDR3 DNA, as far as it was read: TGTGCCACCACGGGGTACAATGAG. Translation gives CATTGYNE. The whole CDR3 region reads CATTGYNEQFF.

The table lists this clone with many counts. The sample holds other DNA sequences that translate to the same CDR3. The sequenced part of the CDR3 DNA is TGTGCCAGCTCACTGGGGACAGGAGCCTACGAG. It translates to CASSLGTGAYE. The CDR3 reads in full as CASSLGTGAYEQYF. This chain joins TRBV18 and TRBJ2-7; 8 nucleotides match TRBD1. The read comes to an end 3 residues before the CDR3 does, leaving the germline J gene to fill in the end. The germline gives CDR1 KGHSH, CDR2 LQKENI. The CDR3 has 14 residues. V lost 4 bases to trimming and J lost 2 bases; unmatched junction nucleotides: 4.

A remark on this clone: The CDR3 goes on 3 residues after the read ends, and that part is filled in from the germline J gene. V is TRBV6-1 and J is TRBJ1-5; D is ambiguous. Germline loops: CDR1 MNHNS, CDR2 SASEGT. The length of the CDR3 is 14 residues. Trimming removed 3 bases at V and 4 bases at J, with 10 bases between. The sequenced part of the CDR3 DNA is TGTGCCAGCAGTGAGGGAGGCGGGAATCAGCCC. Its translation: CASSEGGGNQP. The full CDR3 protein reads CASSEGGGNQPQHF.

In the case of this clone: From the germline J gene comes the end of the CDR3, since the read stops 3 residues before it. J is TRBJ1-2 and V is TRBV19; possibly TRBD1 for D (6 bases). The CDR3 has 13 amino acids. V gave up 5 bases and J gave up 5 bases, with 12 bases separating them. CDR1 is LNHDA and CDR2 is SQIVND in the germline V gene (reference sequence). This chain's CDR3 is CASSVTGPYGYTF. The sequenced part of the CDR3 DNA is TGTGCCAGTAGTGTCACAGGGCCGTATGGC. Together with reference TRBV19 and TRBJ1-2, the CDR3 gives the full variable domain: DGGITQSPKYLFRKEGQNVTLSCEQNLNHDAMYWYRQDPGQGLRLIYYSQIVNDFQKGDIAEGYSVSREKKESFPLTVTSAQKNPTAFYLCASSVTGPYGYTFGSGTRLTVV.

The sample holds many counts of this clone. The sequenced fragment ends 3 residues before the CDR3 boundary, so the rest is inferred from the germline J gene. The chain uses TRBV5-4 and TRBJ2-4; 9 positions match TRBD1. This CDR3 is 13 amino acids long. Germline lookup yields CDR1 SGHNT and CDR2 YYREEE (reference sequence). The CDR3 is CASSRTGEGIQYF. The CDR3 bases that were read are TGTGCCAGCAGCCGGACAGGGGAGGGGATT.

This clone occurred a few times. The observed sequence ends 3 residues before the CDR3 terminus, with the missing tail filled in from the germline J gene. V is TRBV19 and J is TRBJ1-1, with TRBD1 matching over 7 bases. The CDR3 has 13 amino acids. Germline CDR1 and CDR2: LNHDA and SQIVND (reference sequence). With 5 bases clipped from V and 3 bases from J, the junction kept 3 bases outside the gene matches. Incomplete CDR3 DNA: TGTGCCAGTAGTGCCGACAGGGACACTGAA. This gives the protein CASSADRDTE. The full-length CDR3 reads as CASSADRDTEAFF.

On this clone: The read halts 3 residues ahead of the CDR3 end, with the missing end drawn from the germline J gene. This sequence joins TRBV5-1 and TRBJ1-5; D uncertain. The CDR3 spans 14 residues. Germline V lookup: CDR1 SGHRS, CDR2 YFSETQ. V dropped 2 bases and J dropped 3 bases, with 9 bases sitting between them. CDR3 bases read: TGCGCCAGCAGCTTTGAGGGTCCCAATCAGCCC. Translated, it gives CASSFEGPNQP. Given in full, the CDR3 is CASSFEGPNQPQHF.

In the case of this clone: Germline and junction disagree at one end, which may indicate a read error. The sequenced fragment ends 3 residues before the CDR3 boundary, so the rest is inferred from the germline J gene. J is TRBJ1-4 and V is TRBV7-2; 7 bases are a match to TRBD1. The CDR3 covers 15 residues. In germline, CDR1 is SGHTA, CDR2 FQGNSA. The part of the CDR3 DNA that was read is TGTGCCAGCAGCTTAGCGGGGACAGCTAAGGAAAAA. Residues: CASSLAGTAKEK. The whole CDR3 protein reads CASSLAGTAKEKLFF.

At least ten counts were recorded for this clone. From the germline J gene comes the end of the CDR3, since the read stops 3 residues before it. The chain employs TRBV7-9 and TRBJ2-3, with D perhaps matching TRBD2 (6 bases). This CDR3 has 12 amino acids. CDR1 and CDR2 from the germline V gene are SEHNR and FQNEAQ (reference sequence). Trimming removed 7 bases at V and 5 bases at J, with 10 bases between. The DNA read from the CDR3 is TGTGCCAGCATCCCGGAGGGAGATACG. Encoded protein: CASIPEGDT. The full-length CDR3 reads as CASIPEGDTQYF. The variable domain in full, completed from reference TRBV7-9 and TRBJ2-3, reads DTGVSQNPRHKITKRGQNVTFRCDPISEHNRLYWYRQTLGQGPEFLTYFQNEAQLEKSRLLSDRFSAERPKGSFSTLEIQRTEQGDSAMYLCASIPEGDTQYFGPGTRLTVL.

At least ten counts were recorded for this clone. The missing CDR3 end, 3 residues past where the read stops, is filled in from the germline J gene. The V and J genes are TRBV19 and TRBJ2-1; 11 nucleotides agree with TRBD2. Unmatched junction bases numbered 12, after V lost 5 bases and J lost 6 bases. There are 17 residues in the CDR3. Germline V CDR1 and CDR2: LNHDA, SQIVND (reference sequence). CDR3 loop: CASSLPRTSGLSNEQFF. The sequenced CDR3 bases are TGTGCCAGTAGTTTACCCCGGACTAGCGGGCTGTCCAATGAG.